This entry features one T cell receptor beta chain sequence. This entry is derived from a study of blood T cell repertoires in COVID-19. Overall study: Samples of COVID-19 (acute and convalescent) were obtained from the United States, Italy and Spain. PBMCs, B-cell-depleted T cells, or T cells provided the cDNA or gDNA that made up the material.

The length of the CDR3 is 14 residues. Trimming left V 1 base short and J 5 bases short, with 12 bases between. CDR1 is SEHNR and CDR2 is FQNEAQ in the germline V gene (reference sequence). In the original processing: Cell counts per sample came from amplifying reference gene primers. TCRdb's table, derived via immunoSEQ multiplex PCR, lists solely in-frame clones and lacks some. That table supplies the V and J calls and clone size; D and trimming were determined from the DNA. Here the sample spans roughly 60,000 clones, approximately 80% being singletons. The sequenced sample was peripheral blood. The TCR sequence derives from a human donor in a cohort sampled during active COVID-19. The chain uses TRBV7-9 and TRBJ2-7, with D possibly being TRBD1 (6 bases). CDR3 sequence reads: CASSLGLAGDEQYF. The CDR3 bases are TGTGCCAGCAGCTTAGGGCTCGCAGGGGACGAGCAGTACTTC.